Each of the 14 T cell receptor beta chains below was sequenced from the same sample in a study of a mutant IDH1 vaccine in newly diagnosed glioma. The time point denotes: week 5, during vaccination. What each vaccine dose contained was 300 ug of mutant IDH1 20-mer peptide, accompanied by topical imiquimod. Their antigen targets remain unknown. The method was immunoSEQ multiplex PCR; TCRdb's version includes in-frame clones alone and lacks a portion of them. The table records over 35,000 clones, approximately 90% of them present only once. Sample: PBMCs, taken from a glioma patient whose treatment included an IDH1 peptide vaccine. The receptors originated from a man aged 45 to 65 with glioma.

The sample holds a few counts of this clone. V gene TRBV28 combines with J gene TRBJ1-5; unclear D gene. The V end was cut by 7 bases, the J end by 10 bases, with 14 bases between. Germline CDR1 reads MDHEN; CDR2 reads SYDVKM. The CDR3 covers 12 residues. The CDR3, as DNA: TGTGCCAGCACCGGGGTAGGTCGTCCCCAGCATTTT. Translating it yields CASTGVGRPQHF.

This clone has a single count. This chain connects TRBV19 to TRBJ1-1; 10 positions agree with TRBD1. Looked up from germline, CDR1 is LNHDA and CDR2 is SQIVND (reference sequence). The junction had 3 bases not matched to a gene; V was cut back by 9 bases and J by 5 bases. This CDR3 contains 12 residues. The CDR3 region is CASRDRGTEAFF. DNA for the CDR3: TGTGCCAGCCGGGACAGGGGAACTGAAGCTTTCTTT.

There are a few counts of this clone. This chain joins TRBV7-2 and TRBJ1-1, with D tentatively TRBD1 (5 bases). From germline, CDR1 is SGHTA and CDR2 FQGNSA. The CDR3 covers 15 residues. The V and J ends lost 5 bases and 1 base respectively, with 14 bases between them. CDR3 protein: CASSQQVQGNTEAFF. CDR3 DNA: TGTGCCAGCAGCCAACAAGTGCAGGGGAACACTGAAGCTTTCTTT.

V usage is TRBV27 and J usage is TRBJ2-1; 7 bases align to TRBD2. The V segment lost 5 bases and the J segment 9 bases; nucleotides outside the gene matches: 13. This CDR3 spans 15 amino acids. Germline values: CDR1 MNHEY, CDR2 SMNVEV (reference sequence). The CDR3 spells CASSPPYGGRGEQFF. In DNA form, the CDR3 reads TGTGCCAGCAGTCCCCCCTATGGGGGGAGGGGTGAGCAGTTCTTC.

This clone was seen only a few times. The chain is built from TRBV29-1 and TRBJ1-5; no clear D. The germline V and J ends were trimmed by 4 bases and 3 bases, with 10 bases remaining between them. Germline assignment: CDR1 SQVTM and CDR2 ANQGSEA. The CDR3 is 13 residues long. CDR3 loop: CSVVDSYNQPQHF. DNA for the CDR3: TGCAGCGTTGTAGATAGCTACAATCAGCCCCAGCATTTT.

CDR3 amino acids: CASSFSSSIQETQYF. Here the CDR3 DNA reads TGTGCCAGCAGCTTCAGTTCTAGCATCCAAGAGACCCAGTACTTC. The rearrangement links TRBV5-4 to TRBJ2-5, with D possibly being TRBD2 (5 bases). The CDR3 is made up of 15 amino acids. Per germline, CDR1 SGHNT and CDR2 YYREEE (reference sequence). The V gene lost 2 bases and the J gene lost 1 base, with 12 bases spanning the gap.

V usage is TRBV18 and J usage is TRBJ2-6; D perhaps matches TRBD1 (6 bases). CDR1 KGHSH and CDR2 LQKENI come from the germline V gene. CDR3 length equals 17 residues. V dropped 0 bases and J dropped 6 bases, with 15 bases sitting between them. The DNA of the CDR3 is TGTGCCAGCTCACCACCAGGCAGGGGCATATTGGCCAACGTCCTGACTTTC. It codes for CASSPPGRGILANVLTF.

The chain carries TRBV5-4 and TRBJ2-5; TRBD2 agrees at 8 bases. CDR3 size: 17 residues. J gave up 2 bases and V 0 bases, and 9 bases lay outside the gene matches. Germline V gene sequence: CDR1 SGHNT, CDR2 YYREEE (reference sequence). The CDR3 DNA reads TGTGCCAGCAGCTTGGATCCTAGCGGGTCAACACAAGAGACCCAGTACTTC. It specifies CASSLDPSGSTQETQYF.

This sequence joins TRBV29-1 and TRBJ1-1; unclear D gene. Looked up from germline, CDR1 is SQVTM and CDR2 is ANQGSEA. This CDR3 has 12 residues. V lost 4 bases to trimming and J lost 4 bases, with 10 bases between them. The CDR3 here is CSVGAGSTEAFF. The CDR3 nucleotides are TGCAGCGTTGGGGCGGGGAGCACTGAAGCTTTCTTT.

V and J are TRBV15 and TRBJ2-3; 9 positions match TRBD1. Germline assignment: CDR1 LNHNV and CDR2 YYDKDF (reference sequence). The V segment lost 3 bases and the J segment 1 base; nucleotides outside the gene matches: 5. The CDR3 totals 16 residues. The CDR3 nucleotides read TGTGCCACCAGCAGGGAAACAGGGGGCGGCACAGATACGCAGTATTTT. It is translated as CATSRETGGGTDTQYF.

This chain uses TRBV12-5 with TRBJ1-1; D is perhaps TRBD1 (5 bases). Germline CDR1 is LGHNT and CDR2 is FRNRAP. The V and J ends lost 6 bases and 5 bases respectively, with 10 bases between them. The CDR3 is 12 residues long. Here the CDR3 DNA reads TGTGCTAGTGGGTGGGGGAGGACTGAAGCTTTCTTT. It encodes CASGWGRTEAFF.

The table lists this clone with a count of one. V usage is TRBV5-1 and J usage is TRBJ1-5; the D gene is possibly TRBD1 (5 bases). Trimming cost V 4 bases and J 2 bases, with 19 bases left between them. Germline V gives CDR1 SGHRS, CDR2 YFSETQ. CDR3 size: 17 residues. The CDR3 sequence: CASSLPPLGGGNQPQHF. Here the CDR3 DNA reads TGCGCCAGCAGCCTCCCGCCGCTAGGAGGGGGCAATCAGCCCCAGCATTTT.

V and J are TRBV5-6 and TRBJ2-7; possible D gene TRBD1, 5 bases. This CDR3 contains 14 residues. V dropped 0 bases and J dropped 2 bases, with 9 bases sitting between them. CDR1 SGHDT and CDR2 YYEEEE come from the germline V gene. The CDR3 spells CASSLADTPYEQYF. In DNA, the CDR3 is TGTGCCAGCAGCTTGGCGGACACTCCCTACGAGCAGTACTTC.

The chain recombines TRBV25-1 with TRBJ2-1, with TRBD2 matching 10 bases. The CDR3 is 15 amino acids. Germline CDR1 is MGHDK and CDR2 is SYGVNS. J lost 10 bases, V lost 6 bases, and 12 bases had no gene match. The CDR3 region is CASRPLAGAEGEQFF. The CDR3 bases are TGTGCCAGCAGACCCCTAGCGGGGGCCGAGGGGGAGCAGTTCTTC.